These 4 T cell receptor beta chains came from one sample sequenced in a study of identical twins. One entry per CDR3 protein, called by TCRdb with MiXCR from the 5' RACE reads. The sample contains 470,000 or so distinct CDR3 sequences, 24% of which appear only once. These sequences were also reported in another study, on T cells expressing NK-cell markers.

Sequences were obtained from CD4+ T cells sorted from blood. The receptors were sampled from a woman aged 18-29 years in good health.

The chain uses TRBV30 and TRBJ2-3, with TRBD2 matching over 8 bases. V lost 1 base and J lost 6; bases outside the gene matches: 9. CDR3 size: 15 residues. CDR1 and CDR2 (germline): GTSNPN, SVGIG (reference sequence). The CDR3 sequence is CAWSETGGPTDTQYF. CDR3 nucleotides: TGTGCCTGGAGTGAGACGGGAGGGCCGACTGATACGCAGTATTTT.

This clonotype was detected a few times. The chain couples TRBV27 to TRBJ1-2, with D possibly being TRBD1 (5 bases). V gave up 1 base and J gave up 4 bases, with 13 bases separating them. Germline loops: CDR1 MNHEY, CDR2 SMNVEV (reference sequence). The CDR3 runs to 15 residues. CDR3 coding DNA: TGTGCCAGCAGTTTATACGGGGCGGTCGGCTATGGCTACACCTTC. Its translation: CASSLYGAVGYGYTF.

The chain links TRBV20-1 to TRBJ2-7; a possible D gene is TRBD2 (5 bases). CDR3 length: 15 amino acids. Germline CDR1 is DFQATT and CDR2 is SNEGSKA (reference sequence). V was clipped by 2 bases and J by 6 bases, with 20 bases between them. The CDR3 bases are TGCAGTGCTAGACGAAGACGGACGACTCGGGGCGAGCAGTACTTC. Its protein is CSARRRRTTRGEQYF.

This chain joins TRBV2 and TRBJ2-1; D not certain. V was shortened by 4 bases and J by 9 bases, with 10 bases between the two germline ends. The CDR3 sequence is 12 residues long. The germline V gene has CDR1 SNHLY and CDR2 FYNNEI. The CDR3 loop is CASSASSPEQFF. Written as DNA, the CDR3 is TGTGCCAGCAGTGCTTCGTCTCCTGAGCAGTTCTTC.